Each of the 30 T cell receptor beta chains below was sequenced from the same sample in a study of OX40 agonist ivuxolimab in advanced cancers. The table came from immunoSEQ multiplex PCR; TCRdb's copy has only in-frame clones and leaves some out. The sample has around 41,000 clones, just under 85% seen once. The source was CD4+ or CD8+ T cells sorted from blood, collected in a trial of the OX40 agonist ivuxolimab. Receptors originate from an adult with an advanced solid tumor such as melanoma, head and neck, liver or kidney cancer.

This chain connects TRBV7-2 to TRBJ2-1, with 12 bases lining up with TRBD2. The V and J ends lost 6 bases and 5 bases, in that order; junction bases with no gene match: 17. The CDR3 consists of 19 residues. Per germline, CDR1 SGHTA and CDR2 FQGNSA. The CDR3 nucleotides are TGTGCCAGCAGGGGGGGCCTCGGGACTAGCGGGCTATCAGACAATGAGCAGTTCTTC. This codes for CASRGGLGTSGLSDNEQFF. Combining the CDR3 with reference TRBV7-2 and TRBJ2-1 gives the whole variable domain GAGVSQSPSNKVTEKGKDVELRCDPISGHTALYWYRQSLGQGLEFLIYFQGNSAPDKSGLPSDRFSAERTGGSVSTLTIQRTQQEDSAVYLCASRGGLGTSGLSDNEQFFGPGTRLTVL.

V and J are TRBV10-1 and TRBJ2-5; maybe TRBD1 (5 bases). The germline gives CDR1 WNHNN, CDR2 SYGVQD (reference sequence). Trimming removed 3 bases at V and 7 bases at J, with 15 bases between. The CDR3 loop spans 14 amino acids. DNA for the CDR3: TGCGCCAGCAGTGAAAGCAGGACATTTGGGACCCAGTACTTC. This sequence encodes CASSESRTFGTQYF.

The chain is built from TRBV6-6 and TRBJ1-2, with TRBD1 as a possible D gene (5 bases). Per the germline V gene, CDR1 is MNHNY and CDR2 is SVGAGI (reference sequence). The CDR3 sequence is 13 residues long. V lost 6 bases to trimming and J lost 9 bases, with 17 bases between them. The DNA for the CDR3 is TGTGCCAGCAGCGTCGGGGGGGGAGGGAGCTACACCTTC. It is translated as CASSVGGGGSYTF.

The rearrangement joins TRBV29-1 to TRBJ1-2; D may be TRBD1 (5 bases). V was shortened by 6 bases and J by 3 bases, with 14 bases between the two germline ends. The V gene's germline CDR1 is SQVTM and CDR2 ANQGSEA. The CDR3 has 13 amino acids. This CDR3 reads CSVTTQGHYGYTF. The CDR3 DNA is TGCAGCGTGACGACCCAGGGCCACTATGGCTACACCTTC.

The CDR3 DNA reads as TGTGCCAGCAGCTTTCAACTGGCCGATACGCAGTATTTT. The encoded protein is CASSFQLADTQYF. The chain carries TRBV7-9 and TRBJ2-3; D is uncertain. CDR1 is SEHNR and CDR2 is FQNEAQ in the germline V gene (reference sequence). The CDR3 contains 13 residues. The germline V and J ends were trimmed by 3 bases and 6 bases, with 10 bases remaining between them.

The chain links TRBV5-1 to TRBJ2-2; tentatively, D is TRBD2 (6 bases). Germline V lookup: CDR1 SGHRS, CDR2 YFSETQ. Trimming took 1 base from V and 6 from J, leaving 10 bases between them. There are 14 residues in the CDR3. The CDR3 reads CASSLSGGAGELFF. As DNA, the CDR3 is TGCGCCAGCAGCTTGTCGGGCGGGGCCGGGGAGCTGTTTTTT.

V is TRBV7-9 and J is TRBJ2-3; tentatively, D is TRBD1 (6 bases). This CDR3 contains 15 residues. Looked up from germline, CDR1 is SEHNR and CDR2 is FQNEAQ (reference sequence). Trimming removed 5 bases from V and 4 bases from J, with 16 bases in between. CDR3 bases: TGTGCCAGCAGCCGCCGCAGGGGCGCTTCAGATACGCAGTATTTT. This translates into CASSRRRGASDTQYF.

The chain uses TRBV7-9 and TRBJ2-2; D is undetermined. Trimming removed 6 bases at V and 2 bases at J, with 13 bases between. Germline CDR1 is SEHNR and CDR2 is FQNEAQ (reference sequence). This CDR3 comprises 15 residues. For the CDR3, the DNA is TGTGCCAGCAGTACGACACGCCAAAACACCGGGGAGCTGTTTTTT. It yields the protein CASSTTRQNTGELFF.

V is TRBV5-5 and J is TRBJ2-7; D uncertain. This CDR3 spans 12 amino acids. Germline assignment: CDR1 SGHKS and CDR2 YYEKEE (reference sequence). V shed 1 base and J shed 5 bases, with 7 bases lying between them. The CDR3 here is CASSLPAHEQYF. The CDR3 DNA reads TGTGCCAGCAGCTTGCCCGCTCACGAGCAGTACTTC.

The count of this clone is one. V gene TRBV2 combines with J gene TRBJ2-1; D unclear. With 1 base removed from V and 4 bases from J, the gap between germline ends came to 5 bases. The CDR3 is 13 residues long. Germline V gives CDR1 SNHLY, CDR2 FYNNEI. DNA of the CDR3: TGTGCCAGCAGTGAAGACTTTTACAATGAGCAGTTCTTC. This sequence encodes CASSEDFYNEQFF.

In its sample, this clone was seen a few times. The CDR3 region has the DNA TGTGCCAGCAGTTTGGCGGGGACCACTGAAGCTTTCTTT. Protein: CASSLAGTTEAFF. The chain combines TRBV28 with TRBJ1-1; D might be TRBD1 (5 bases). Trimming removed 3 bases at V and 4 bases at J, with 9 bases between. The CDR3 covers 13 residues. Germline assignment: CDR1 MDHEN and CDR2 SYDVKM.

The J gene is TRBJ2-6, the V gene TRBV11-3; 10 bases are a match to TRBD1. With 10 bases clipped from V and 0 bases from J, the junction kept 12 bases outside the gene matches. The CDR3 spans 18 residues. Germline V gene lookup returns CDR1 SGHNT and CDR2 YENEEA. CDR3 nucleotide sequence: TGTGCCACCTACACCGGGACAGGGGTCTACTCTGGGGCCAACGTCCTGACTTTC. Translated: CATYTGTGVYSGANVLTF.

This rearrangement joins TRBV30 to TRBJ2-5; TRBD1 matches 8 bases. Germline V gene lookup returns CDR1 GTSNPN and CDR2 SVGIG (reference sequence). CDR3 length: 11 amino acids. V lost 8 bases to trimming and J lost 5 bases; unmatched junction nucleotides: 4. The CDR3 DNA is TGTGCCGCGACAGGGGAGGAGACCCAGTACTTC. Translation gives CAATGEETQYF.

This sequence joins TRBV29-1 and TRBJ2-1; tentatively, D is TRBD1 or TRBD2 (6 bases each). Per the germline V gene, CDR1 is SQVTM and CDR2 is ANQGSEA. This CDR3 has 14 amino acids. Trimming pared 7 bases from V and 7 bases from J, leaving 20 bases between. In DNA form, the CDR3 reads TGCAGCGGCCTCGGGAACTTAGGGGGGAATGAGCAGTTCTTC. Amino acids: CSGLGNLGGNEQFF.

The chain links TRBV19 to TRBJ2-5; the D gene is possibly TRBD2 (5 bases). Trimming pared 3 bases from V and 5 bases from J, leaving 7 bases between. CDR3 length: 12 residues. The V gene's germline CDR1 is LNHDA and CDR2 SQIVND (reference sequence). Here the CDR3 DNA reads TGTGCCAGTAGTATGACGGGGGAGACCCAGTACTTC. Protein: CASSMTGETQYF.

The genes are TRBV5-1 and TRBJ2-2, with TRBD2 identical over 8 bases. This CDR3 comprises 14 residues. Germline CDR1 and CDR2: SGHRS and YFSETQ. The V gene end was trimmed by 6 bases and the J gene end by 7 bases; junction bases not matched to a gene: 8. The CDR3 spells CASTLAGEDGELFF. In nucleotides, the CDR3 is TGCGCCAGCACGCTAGCGGGTGAAGACGGGGAGCTGTTTTTT.

V is TRBV13 and J is TRBJ2-2; the match to TRBD1 covers 8 bases. Germline V gene sequence: CDR1 PRHDT, CDR2 FYEKMQ (reference sequence). This CDR3 is 15 amino acids long. With V trimmed by 5 bases and J by 3 bases, 5 bases remained unmatched. The DNA for the CDR3 is TGTGCCAGCAGCGCCGGACAGGGCCACACCGGGGAGCTGTTTTTT. Residues: CASSAGQGHTGELFF.

The chain recombines TRBV6-5 with TRBJ2-5; D possibly corresponds to TRBD2 (5 bases). CDR1 and CDR2 (germline): MNHEY, SVGAGI. The CDR3 runs to 14 residues. V lost 6 bases to trimming and J lost 3 bases, with 14 bases between them. DNA for the CDR3: TGTGCCAGCAGCCCGGCGGGCTCCGAAGAGACCCAGTACTTC. Translated, it gives CASSPAGSEETQYF.

V usage is TRBV15 and J usage is TRBJ1-5, with a tentative D call TRBD1 (6 bases). The CDR3 extends over 17 amino acids. V gave up 5 bases and J gave up 4 bases, with 21 bases separating them. Germline V CDR1 and CDR2: LNHNV, YYDKDF (reference sequence). CDR3 loop: CATSPMPGQGPNQPQHF. CDR3 in DNA: TGTGCCACCAGCCCTATGCCCGGGCAGGGGCCTAATCAGCCCCAGCATTTT.

The chain joins TRBV4-1 to TRBJ1-3; 7 bases align to TRBD1. Germline CDR1 reads MGHRA; CDR2 reads YSYEKL. J lost 4 bases, V lost 4 bases, and 7 bases had no gene match. The CDR3 length is 15 residues. CDR3 protein: CASSPRQGRGNTIYF. DNA of the CDR3: TGCGCCAGCAGCCCGAGACAGGGAAGGGGAAACACCATATATTTT.

This sequence joins TRBV4-2 and TRBJ2-4, with a weak D call TRBD2 (5 bases). Germline CDR1 is LGHNA and CDR2 is YNFKEQ. V was shortened by 0 bases and J by 2 bases, with 8 bases between the two germline ends. The length of the CDR3 is 15 residues. CDR3 loop: CASSQDSATKNIQYF. CDR3 coding DNA: TGTGCCAGCAGCCAAGATAGCGCAACCAAAAACATTCAGTACTTC.

The chain carries TRBV6-5 and TRBJ2-3; the D gene is possibly TRBD1 (6 bases). The CDR3 has 16 amino acids. Germline values: CDR1 MNHEY, CDR2 SVGAGI. V was cut by 2 bases and J by 1 base, with 13 bases left in between. The CDR3 region has the DNA TGTGCCAGCAGTTACAGGGGGATGGGTGGCACAGATACGCAGTATTTT. It specifies CASSYRGMGGTDTQYF.

The rearrangement uses TRBV18 and TRBJ2-7; D gene uncertain. The CDR3 has 14 residues. V shed 2 bases and J shed 0 bases, with 8 bases lying between them. Germline V gene data show CDR1 as KGHSH and CDR2 as LQKENI. The DNA for the CDR3 is TGTGCCAGCTCACCAAGTGCCTCCTCCTACGAGCAGTACTTC. It yields the protein CASSPSASSYEQYF.

This clone was found once. V usage is TRBV7-2 and J usage is TRBJ1-5; D gene unclear. The CDR3 has 12 amino acids. Germline loops: CDR1 SGHTA, CDR2 FQGNSA. Trimming left V 3 bases short and J 5 bases short, with 5 bases between. CDR3 in DNA: TGTGCCAGCAGCTTCACAGATCAGCCCCAGCATTTT. Its protein is CASSFTDQPQHF.

The chain uses TRBV29-1 and TRBJ2-7; TRBD2 is a possible D gene (5 bases). The V end lost 6 bases, the J end lost 0 bases, and 12 bases lay between the germline ends. Germline V gives CDR1 SQVTM, CDR2 ANQGSEA. This CDR3 spans 13 amino acids. The CDR3, as DNA: TGCAGCGTCGGTGACTACGTCTCCTACGAGCAGTACTTC. Its translation: CSVGDYVSYEQYF.

The V call is TRBV5-6, the J call TRBJ2-7; possibly TRBD2 for D (6 bases). Trimming shortened V by 2 bases and J by 3 bases, and 18 bases separated the two germline ends. Germline V gene sequence: CDR1 SGHDT, CDR2 YYEEEE. The CDR3 loop spans 16 amino acids. CDR3 DNA sequence: TGTGCCAGCAGCTTCGTTCGCGGGGCAGACGACTACGAGCAGTACTTC. It encodes CASSFVRGADDYEQYF.

The J gene is TRBJ1-1, the V gene TRBV5-1; D remains unclear. CDR1 SGHRS and CDR2 YFSETQ come from the germline V gene. V shed 0 bases and J shed 1 base, with 4 bases lying between them. The CDR3 totals 13 residues. The CDR3 sequence is CASSLEANTEAFF. For the CDR3, the DNA is TGCGCCAGCAGCTTGGAAGCGAACACTGAAGCTTTCTTT.

The V and J genes are TRBV30 and TRBJ2-3, with D maybe TRBD1 (5 bases). Germline V gives CDR1 GTSNPN, CDR2 SVGIG (reference sequence). V shed 6 bases and J shed 0 bases, with 10 bases lying between them. CDR3 length: 13 amino acids. This CDR3 is CACGHPSTDTQYF. CDR3 DNA sequence: TGTGCCTGTGGACACCCAAGCACAGATACGCAGTATTTT. Combining the CDR3 with reference TRBV30 and TRBJ2-3 gives the whole variable domain SQTIHQWPATLVQPVGSPLSLECTVEGTSNPNLYWYRQAAGRGLQLLFYSVGIGQISSEVPQNLSASRPQDRQFILSSKKLLLSDSGFYLCACGHPSTDTQYFGPGTRLTVL.

The CDR3 region is CASSVASQRLSSGYTF. For the CDR3, the DNA is TGTGCCAGCAGCGTAGCTAGTCAGCGATTATCTAGTGGCTACACCTTC. This chain links TRBV9 with TRBJ1-2; no reliable D call. CDR3 size: 16 residues. Trimming cost V 0 bases and J 7 bases, with 19 bases left between them. Germline V gene sequence: CDR1 SGDLS, CDR2 YYNGEE.

V gene TRBV20-1 combines with J gene TRBJ1-4; D unclear. The CDR3 contains 11 residues. Germline V gene lookup returns CDR1 DFQATT and CDR2 SNEGSKA (reference sequence). V was pared by 1 base and J by 7 bases, with 4 bases between. In DNA form, the CDR3 reads TGCAGTGCTAGAGCCTTTGAAAAACTGTTTTTT. Amino acids: CSARAFEKLFF.